This T cell receptor beta chain was observed in a study of post-analysis software for immune sequencing data. Study-wide findings and caveats: TRBV segments more frequent in patients than in controls numbered roughly 5 and included TRBV5-6, TRBV5-1 and TRBV20-1.

Per germline, CDR1 MDHEN and CDR2 SYDVKM. The ends lost 4 bases at V and 1 base at J; junction bases unmatched: 9. This CDR3 region has 17 residues. Notes on this clonotype: Its target is unknown.

Included in the TCR beta cDNA libraries were unique molecular identifiers. Using its own MiXCR run on the PCR reads, TCRdb lists one record per CDR3 protein. Of fewer than 700,000 distinct CDR3 sequences in the sample, about 44% were seen once. Sequencing was carried out using blood. The V call is TRBV28, the J call TRBJ2-1; TRBD2 aligns across 8 bases. The receptor comes from a girl aged 5 to 17 with multiple sclerosis. The chain's CDR3 is CASSSRGGRKSYNEQFF. CDR3 sequence (DNA): TGTGCCAGCAGTTCCCGCGGGGGGAGGAAGTCCTACAATGAGCAGTTCTTC.